Described below is a single T cell receptor beta chain sequence and its context. The antigen is unknown. The data were produced by immunoSEQ multiplex PCR, yet TCRdb's version contains in-frame clones alone and is incomplete. The profile covers around 120,000 clones, with 80% to 95% appearing a single time and around 15% taken by the ten largest. The data originate from a study of T cell responses to AZD1222 COVID-19 vaccine. Study-wide results and limits: After two AZD1222 doses, spike-specific TCR breadth and depth rose versus day 0. All repertoire sampling was performed exclusively after the peak T cell response. Spike-wide vaccine-associated CD4 TCRs dominated at 160-218 and 743-854.

From germline, CDR1 is GTSNPN and CDR2 SVGIG (reference sequence). CDR3 size: 12 residues. V lost 3 bases and J lost 6, with 12 bases in between. Specimen: peripheral blood, collected on day 0 of AZD1222 vaccination. The chain uses TRBV30 and TRBJ2-7; possibly TRBD1 or TRBD2 for D (6 bases each). This TCR was sampled from an adult in good health. The CDR3 coding sequence is TGTGCCTGGAGCCGTGGGGGGCCCGAGCAGTACTTC. Residues: CAWSRGGPEQYF.